The 24 T cell receptor beta chains in this list originate from one sample, sequenced in a study of molecular identifiers for immune sequencing clone quantification. TCRdb reanalysed the PCR reads using MiXCR and keeps one entry per CDR3 protein. The sample carries around 89,000 distinct CDR3 sequences, 15% to 20% recorded once. Sequences were obtained from naive CD8+ T cells from blood, with Jurkat cell RNA spiked in. Subset meaning: FACS-sorted CD8+CD4-CCR7+CD45RA+ naive T cells. All receptors come from a human donor in good health. Some libraries in this study had Jurkat cell RNA spiked in.

This clonotype was found a few times. The chain links TRBV7-9 to TRBJ1-5; unclear D gene. Trimming left V 1 base short and J 3 bases short, with 7 bases between. CDR1 is SEHNR and CDR2 is FQNEAQ in the germline V gene (reference sequence). The CDR3 runs 14 residues. The CDR3 nucleotides read TGTGCCAGCAGCTTAGAAGGATTCAATCAGCCCCAGCATTTT. Its protein product is CASSLEGFNQPQHF.

As to this clonotype: Since a much larger clone is just one base distant, this may be a read error. The chain is built from TRBV5-1 and TRBJ2-1; the D gene could be TRBD1 or TRBD2 (5 bases each). This CDR3 has 14 amino acids. V was shortened by 0 bases and J by 12 bases, with 16 bases between the two germline ends. Germline CDR1 reads SGHRS; CDR2 reads YFSETQ. The CDR3 reads CASSLGPGSGGQFF. For the CDR3, the DNA is TGCGCCAGCAGCTTGGGGCCAGGGAGTGGTGGGCAGTTCTTC.

This clonotype was seen ten or more times. V usage is TRBV6-2 or TRBV6-3 and J usage is TRBJ1-5, with D uncertain. This CDR3 has 14 residues. Trimming pared 6 bases from V and 3 bases from J, leaving 12 bases between. The V gene's germline CDR1 is MNHEY and CDR2 SVGEGT. CDR3 in amino acids: CASRRRRDNQPQHF. The CDR3 nucleotides read TGTGCCAGCAGGAGGCGACGGGACAATCAGCCCCAGCATTTT.

This clonotype was counted many times. The chain uses TRBV19 and TRBJ2-1; 12 nucleotides match TRBD2. CDR1 is LNHDA, CDR2 SQIVND, per germline (reference sequence). Losses at the gene ends were 3 bases for V and 12 bases for J; bases not matched to a gene: 9. This CDR3 has 15 amino acids. The CDR3 region is CASSIFPSGGAAQFF. In DNA form, the CDR3 reads TGTGCCAGTAGTATTTTCCCTAGCGGGGGGGCCGCGCAGTTCTTC.

This clonotype has ten or more counts. The chain joins TRBV9 to TRBJ2-7; D call uncertain. CDR3 length: 14 amino acids. The V end was cut by 0 bases, the J end by 2 bases, with 9 bases between. Germline V gene data show CDR1 as SGDLS and CDR2 as YYNGEE. CDR3 DNA: TGTGCCAGCAGCGTAGGGCTGGGGACCTACGAGCAGTACTTC. Its protein product is CASSVGLGTYEQYF.

V gene TRBV27 combines with J gene TRBJ2-2; TRBD2 aligns across 8 bases. V gave up 5 bases and J gave up 16 bases; unmatched junction bases: 15. CDR1 is MNHEY, CDR2 SMNVEV, per germline (reference sequence). The CDR3 is 14 amino acids. Here the CDR3 DNA reads TGTGCCAGCAGTCCTGGGACCGTTGGCGGGGGGCCGTTTTTT. This gives the protein CASSPGTVGGGPFF.

This clonotype has ten or more counts. The chain is built from TRBV19 and TRBJ1-5; no clear D gene. V was cut by 6 bases and J by 0 bases, with 12 bases left in between. The CDR3 sequence is 15 residues long. CDR1 LNHDA and CDR2 SQIVND come from the germline V gene (reference sequence). The chain's CDR3 is CASSVTEYSNQPQHF. CDR3 sequence (DNA): TGTGCCAGTAGCGTTACAGAGTATAGCAATCAGCCCCAGCATTTT.

Points on this clonotype: One base away lies a much larger clone, so this may be a sequencing read error. This chain links TRBV23-1 with TRBJ2-3; 7 nucleotides align to TRBD1. TRBV23-1 counts as an open reading frame of uncertain function. This CDR3 spans 16 amino acids. The CDR3 nucleotides read TGCGCCAGCAGTCACCGCCGACAGGGTCGCACAGATACGCGGTATTTT. Amino acids: CASSHRRQGRTDTRYF.

The V call is TRBV10-1, the J call TRBJ1-6, with D uncertain. Trimming pared 8 bases from V and 9 bases from J, leaving 20 bases between. The CDR3 has 15 residues. Germline V gene data show CDR1 as WNHNN and CDR2 as SYGVQD (reference sequence). CDR3 bases: TGCGCCAGCCCCTGCCGGCCGCTGGGTGGTTCACCCCTCCACTTT. Amino acids: CASPCRPLGGSPLHF.

Notes on this clonotype: A much more abundant neighbour one base away suggests this may be a read error. The rearrangement links TRBV20-1 to TRBJ2-5; TRBD2 matches 8 bases. This CDR3 region has 15 residues. The V gene's germline CDR1 is DFQATT and CDR2 SNEGSKA (reference sequence). The CDR3 loop is CSARDLNGGVETQHF. The CDR3 DNA follows: TGCAGTGCTAGAGATCTGAACGGGGGGGTAGAGACCCAGCACTTC.

This clonotype was detected many times. J is TRBJ2-6 and V is TRBV6-5; D might be TRBD2 (5 bases). Germline-derived CDR1 and CDR2 are MNHEY and SVGAGI. The CDR3 is 16 residues long. V was clipped by 3 bases and J by 2 bases, with 11 bases between them. The CDR3 here is CASSYNGDPGANVLTF. In DNA form, the CDR3 reads TGTGCCAGCAGTTATAACGGGGATCCTGGGGCCAACGTCCTGACTTTC.

There are many counts of this clonotype. The chain recombines TRBV9 with TRBJ2-3; 7 bases fit TRBD1. The CDR3 sequence is 15 residues long. Germline-derived CDR1 and CDR2 are SGDLS and YYNGEE. Losses at the gene ends were 4 bases for V and 0 bases for J; bases not matched to a gene: 5. The CDR3 spells CASSPTGQSTDTQYF. For the CDR3, the DNA is TGTGCCAGCAGCCCGACGGGACAGAGCACAGATACGCAGTATTTT.

This clonotype has a count of ten or more. CDR3 sequence: CAWGSGNEQFF. DNA of the CDR3: TGTGCCTGGGGGAGTGGCAATGAGCAGTTCTTC. The V call is TRBV30, the J call TRBJ2-1; the D gene is possibly TRBD2 (5 bases). V lost 5 bases, J lost 6 bases, and 8 bases lay in between. The germline V gene has CDR1 GTSNPN and CDR2 SVGIG (reference sequence). The length of the CDR3 is 11 residues.

This clonotype was found many times. This chain connects TRBV13 to TRBJ2-2; D is possibly TRBD2 (5 bases). The CDR3 loop spans 17 amino acids. Trimming removed 2 bases at V and 0 bases at J, with 13 bases between. Germline-derived CDR1 and CDR2 are PRHDT and FYEKMQ (reference sequence). CDR3 residues: CASSLFWEFANTGELFF. DNA for the CDR3: TGTGCCAGCAGCTTATTTTGGGAGTTCGCGAACACCGGGGAGCTGTTTTTT.

The table lists this clonotype with many counts. V gene TRBV28 combines with J gene TRBJ2-2; D perhaps matches TRBD2 (7 bases). V gave up 5 bases and J gave up 3 bases, with 22 bases separating them. In germline, CDR1 is MDHEN, CDR2 SYDVKM. The CDR3 contains 18 residues. The CDR3 nucleotides are TGTGCCAGCAGTCCCTGGGGGCGGGGGAATCTGCACACCGGGGAGCTGTTTTTT. Protein sequence: CASSPWGRGNLHTGELFF.

This clonotype has a count of ten or more. This sequence joins TRBV7-9 and TRBJ1-5, with TRBD1 as a possible D gene (5 bases). The CDR3 spans 16 residues. Germline CDR1 SEHNR, CDR2 FQNEAQ (reference sequence). The V end lost 2 bases, the J end lost 5 bases, and 16 bases lay between the germline ends. The CDR3 nucleotides are TGTGCCAGCAGCTTATTCCGCGGAGGGGTGGATCAGCCCCAGCATTTT. Encoded protein: CASSLFRGGVDQPQHF.

As to this clonotype: Being one base from a much bigger clone, this may be a read error. V and J are TRBV7-7 and TRBJ1-5; D remains ambiguous. Germline assignment: CDR1 SSHAT and CDR2 FNYEAQ (reference sequence). Between the trimmed V and J ends, which lost 5 bases and 4 bases, there was a span of 15 bases. The length of the CDR3 is 15 residues. Here the CDR3 DNA reads TGTGCCAGCAGCCCTGCGATCGGGCCAAATCAGCCCCAGCATTTT. Amino acids: CASSPAIGPNQPQHF.

With respect to this clonotype: A clone one base away is much larger, so this may be a read error. The CDR3 carries no conserved terminal phenylalanine or tryptophan, so it likely arises from a read error. This chain uses TRBV14 with TRBJ2-7; TRBD1 agrees at 7 bases. Germline V gene sequence: CDR1 SGHDN, CDR2 FVKESK. Trimming cost V 3 bases and J 3 bases; bases outside gene matches: 8. The CDR3 loop spans 15 amino acids. The CDR3 sequence: CASSHHTGAIYEQYL. As DNA, the CDR3 is TGTGCCAGCAGCCATCACACAGGGGCGATCTACGAGCAGTACCTC.

Concerning this clonotype: With a much larger clone just one base away, this may be a read error. The gene calls are TRBV7-2 and TRBJ2-1; D possibly corresponds to TRBD2 (6 bases). The CDR3 runs 17 residues. The germline V gene encodes CDR1 SGHTA and CDR2 FQGNSA. V lost 4 bases, J lost 3 bases, and 19 bases lay in between. The CDR3 here is CASSSRGGASSYNEQFF. The DNA for the CDR3 is TGTGCCAGCAGCTCTCGGGGCGGGGCTAGCAGCTACAATGAGCAGTTCTTC. The full variable domain, completed using reference TRBV7-2 and TRBJ2-1, is GAGVSQSPSNKVTEKGKDVELRCDPISGHTALYWYRQSLGQGLEFLIYFQGNSAPDKSGLPSDRFSAERTGGSVSTLTIQRTQQEDSAVYLCASSSRGGASSYNEQFFGPGTRLTVL.

This clonotype has ten or more counts. The rearrangement uses TRBV27 and TRBJ2-5; 10 bases fit TRBD2. Germline-derived CDR1 and CDR2 are MNHEY and SMNVEV (reference sequence). CDR3 length equals 15 residues. V gave up 4 bases and J gave up 3 bases; unmatched junction bases: 5. The DNA of the CDR3 is TGTGCCAGCAGTTCATTAGCGGGGGGTGAAGAGACCCAGTACTTC. It is translated as CASSSLAGGEETQYF.

Ten or more counts support this clonotype. In DNA form, the CDR3 reads TGTGCCAGCAGTACCCAGGACAGAGTAGCGGCTGAAGCTTTCTTT. Translating it yields CASSTQDRVAAEAFF. The chain has TRBV28 and TRBJ1-1; a possible D gene is TRBD1 (6 bases). Looked up from germline, CDR1 is MDHEN and CDR2 is SYDVKM. The ends were cut back, 5 bases at V and 6 bases at J, with 19 bases in the middle. This CDR3 region has 15 residues.

In its sample, this clonotype was seen many times. The chain combines TRBV19 with TRBJ2-3; D uncertain. The germline V gene has CDR1 LNHDA and CDR2 SQIVND (reference sequence). The CDR3 has 15 residues. The V end was cut by 6 bases, the J end by 3 bases, with 16 bases between. The DNA of the CDR3 is TGTGCCAGTAGCTATTGGGCCGGAGATACAGATACGCAGTATTTT. Protein product: CASSYWAGDTDTQYF. Filled out from reference TRBV19 and TRBJ2-3, the complete variable domain reads DGGITQSPKYLFRKEGQNVTLSCEQNLNHDAMYWYRQDPGQGLRLIYYSQIVNDFQKGDIAEGYSVSREKKESFPLTVTSAQKNPTAFYLCASSYWAGDTDTQYFGPGTRLTVL.

In this sample, this clonotype turned up many times. The rearrangement joins TRBV4-3 to TRBJ2-5; D not resolved. The germline V gene has CDR1 LGHNA and CDR2 YSLEER. The CDR3 totals 15 residues. The V and J ends lost 0 bases and 4 bases respectively, with 12 bases between them. CDR3 sequence: CASSQDLVGPETQYF. Here the CDR3 DNA reads TGCGCCAGCAGCCAAGATCTAGTAGGCCCAGAGACCCAGTACTTC.

This clonotype was counted ten times or more. The chain has TRBV9 and TRBJ1-1; 8 bases agree with TRBD1. Germline V lookup: CDR1 SGDLS, CDR2 YYNGEE. CDR3 size: 14 residues. V trimming: 4 bases; J trimming: 5 bases; junction bases outside the gene matches: 7. Here the CDR3 DNA reads TGTGCCAGCAGCCCGCAGGGGGCGAGGACTGAAGCTTTCTTT. Protein sequence: CASSPQGARTEAFF.